What follows is one T cell receptor (beta chain) and its context. The CDR3 consists of 16 residues. V gave up 3 bases and J gave up 1 base, with 16 bases separating them. Germline CDR1 is LNHDA and CDR2 is SQIVND (reference sequence). The data are from a study of blood T cell repertoires in COVID-19. Overall study: Whether acute or convalescent, the COVID-19 samples came from the United States, Italy and Spain. T cells, B-cell-depleted T cells, or PBMCs supplied cDNA or gDNA.

TCRdb's table, derived via immunoSEQ multiplex PCR, lists solely in-frame clones and lacks some. The table lists approximately 330,000 clones, roughly 86% of them singletons. The J gene is TRBJ2-7, the V gene TRBV19; tentative D call: TRBD2 (7 bases). This receptor was obtained from a man aged 25-45 years with COVID-19, enrolled during active disease. What was sequenced was peripheral blood. The CDR3, as DNA: TGTGCCAGTAGTATGGGGGGGACACTCACGTCCTACGAGCAGTACTTC. Translated, it gives CASSMGGTLTSYEQYF.